This T cell receptor beta chain was obtained from a study of CD8 T cells in Susac syndrome. Study-level results: The study recognized that its TCR sequencing and HLA analysis covered a relatively small number of individuals.

This CDR3 spans 13 amino acids. The germline V gene encodes CDR1 MNHEY and CDR2 SVGAGI. Trimming shortened V by 7 bases and J by 7 bases, and 16 bases separated the two germline ends. Random hexamers primed reverse transcription of roughly 0.45 to 1 ug RNA. The immunoSEQ assay covered 54 Vbeta and 13 Jbeta segments for CDR3. MiXCR, applied by TCRdb to the immunoSEQ multiplex PCR reads, yields one record per CDR3 protein. This table holds 150,000 to 250,000 distinct CDR3 sequences, about 95% found once. Concerning this clonotype itself: What it binds is unknown.

Sequencing of TCR beta was performed on blood CD8+ and CD4+ T cells. In the multiple sclerosis control group, patients were treatment-naive and had stable or active relapsing-remitting disease. The rearrangement joins TRBV6-5 to TRBJ1-2; the D is unclear. The TCR sequence derives from a human donor with multiple sclerosis. Specimen: CD4+ T cells from PBMCs. The CDR3 region is CASTPSAFGGYTF. CDR3 DNA: TGTGCCAGCACCCCGTCGGCCTTTGGTGGCTACACCTTC.